This T cell receptor (beta chain) was retrieved from a study of T-cell reconstitution after alpha-beta-depleted transplantation in children. During its preparation, the TCRbeta library received unique molecular identifiers. TCRdb recomputed calls from the PCR reads with MiXCR, one row per CDR3 protein. The sample includes about 400,000 distinct CDR3 sequences, over 20% of them seen just once. The CDR3 covers 14 residues. The V end lost 6 bases, the J end lost 1 base, and 11 bases lay between the germline ends. CDR1 and CDR2 from the germline V gene are SNHLY and FYNNEI. This clonotype was detected a few times.

Specimen: PBMCs from the stem cell graft donor, collected from the stem cell graft. V and J are TRBV2 and TRBJ2-3; no firm D call. This TCR was recovered from a human donor who donated a stem cell graft to a child with acute myeloid leukemia. The CDR3 is CASRELSGTDTQYF. The CDR3, as DNA: TGTGCCAGCAGGGAGCTGTCGGGCACAGATACGCAGTATTTT. The whole variable domain, filled in from reference TRBV2 and TRBJ2-3, reads EPEVTQTPSHQVTQMGQEVILRCVPISNHLYFYWYRQILGQKVEFLVSFYNNEISEKSEIFDDQFSVERPDGSNFTLKIRSTKLEDSAMYFCASRELSGTDTQYFGPGTRLTVL.